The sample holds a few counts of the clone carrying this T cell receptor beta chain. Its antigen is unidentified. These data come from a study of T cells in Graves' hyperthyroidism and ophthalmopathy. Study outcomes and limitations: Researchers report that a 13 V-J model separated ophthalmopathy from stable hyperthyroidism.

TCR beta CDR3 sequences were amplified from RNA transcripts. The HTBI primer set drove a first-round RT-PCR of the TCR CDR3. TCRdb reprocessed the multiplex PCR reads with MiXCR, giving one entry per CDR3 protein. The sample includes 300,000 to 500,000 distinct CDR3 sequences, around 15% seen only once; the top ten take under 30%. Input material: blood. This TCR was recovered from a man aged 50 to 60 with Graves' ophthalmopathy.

CDR3 sequence reads: CSARGVGLEWYEQYF. The CDR3 nucleotides read TGCAGTGCTAGGGGTGTGGGGTTAGAATGGTACGAGCAGTACTTC. The rearrangement uses TRBV20-1 and TRBJ2-7; unclear D gene. The germline CDR1 and CDR2 sequences are DFQATT and SNEGSKA (reference sequence). This CDR3 spans 15 amino acids. Trimming left V 3 bases short and J 4 bases short, with 19 bases between.